This record looks at one T cell receptor beta chain sequence and its context. The data were obtained in a study of OX40 agonist ivuxolimab in advanced cancers. Across the study: Patients with prior anti-PD-1, anti-PD-L1 or anti-CTLA-4 therapy were eligible; 40% had some.

This CDR3 comprises 15 residues. Germline V gene data show CDR1 as MNHEY and CDR2 as SVGAGI. Trimming took off 2 bases at V and 0 bases at J, with 10 bases between the two ends. Profiling relied on immunoSEQ multiplex PCR, and the TCRdb table lists in-frame clones only, not all of them. The sample includes some 60,000 clones, 86% of them seen just once. This sequence originates from an adult with an advanced solid tumor such as melanoma, head and neck, liver or kidney cancer. The sample here was CD4+ or CD8+ T cells sorted from blood, taken in a trial of the OX40 agonist ivuxolimab. J is TRBJ1-2 and V is TRBV6-5; TRBD1 is a possible D gene (5 bases). The CDR3 DNA follows: TGTGCCAGCAGTTACGGGACCAATGCTAACTATGGCTACACCTTC. Translating it yields CASSYGTNANYGYTF.